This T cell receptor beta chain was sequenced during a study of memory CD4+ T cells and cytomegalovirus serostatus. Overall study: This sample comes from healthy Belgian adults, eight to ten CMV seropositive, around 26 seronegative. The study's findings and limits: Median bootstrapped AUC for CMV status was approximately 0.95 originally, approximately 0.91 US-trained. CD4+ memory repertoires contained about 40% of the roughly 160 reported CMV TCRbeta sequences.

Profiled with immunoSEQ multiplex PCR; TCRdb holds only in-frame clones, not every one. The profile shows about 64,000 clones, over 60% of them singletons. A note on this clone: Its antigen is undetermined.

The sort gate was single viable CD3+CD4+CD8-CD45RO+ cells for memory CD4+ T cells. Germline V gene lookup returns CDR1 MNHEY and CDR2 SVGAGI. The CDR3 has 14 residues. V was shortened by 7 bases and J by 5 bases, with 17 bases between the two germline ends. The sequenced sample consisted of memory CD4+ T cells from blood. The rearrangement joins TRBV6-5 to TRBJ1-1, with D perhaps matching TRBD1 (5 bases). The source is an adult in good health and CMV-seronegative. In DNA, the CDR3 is TGTGCCAGCACCCTCGGGGGGTGGGGGACTGAAGCTTTCTTT. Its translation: CASTLGGWGTEAFF.